The 20 T cell receptor beta chains below were found in one sample sequenced in a study of OX40 agonist ivuxolimab in advanced cancers. Repertoires were generated with immunoSEQ multiplex PCR, while TCRdb's copy carries only in-frame clones and drops some. The table shows tens of thousands of clones, with 75% to 90% occurring only once. This material consisted of CD4+ or CD8+ T cells sorted from blood, taken in a trial of the OX40 agonist ivuxolimab. All receptors derive from an adult with an advanced solid tumor such as melanoma, head and neck, liver or kidney cancer.

This clone has only one observation. The chain links TRBV6-8 to TRBJ2-3; 11 nucleotides align to TRBD2. Germline CDR1 is MNHGY and CDR2 is SAAAGT. The CDR3 runs 16 residues. V lost 5 bases to trimming and J lost 5 bases; unmatched junction nucleotides: 9. In DNA, the CDR3 is TGTGCCAGCAGTCTTAAACTAGCGGGAGTGATAGATACGCAGTATTTT. Its translation: CASSLKLAGVIDTQYF.

This sequence joins TRBV4-3 and TRBJ1-1; possible D gene TRBD1, 6 bases. CDR1 LGHNA and CDR2 YSLEER come from the germline V gene. V was shortened by 5 bases and J by 4 bases, with 17 bases between the two germline ends. The CDR3 covers 15 residues. The CDR3 region has the DNA TGCGCCAGCAGCGGGGGGGCAGGGGCCTCCACTGAAGCTTTCTTT. Residues: CASSGGAGASTEAFF.

Points on this clone: The junction does not match germline at one end; this may be a read error. The chain joins TRBV2 to TRBJ1-6, with D possibly being TRBD1 (5 bases). Germline values: CDR1 SNHLY, CDR2 FYNNEI. The CDR3 runs to 15 residues. The chain's CDR3 is CASSEARDVNSLLHF. The CDR3 region has the DNA TGTGCCAGCAGTGAAGCCAGGGACGTGAATTCACTCCTCCACTTT.

This clone was detected once. The chain employs TRBV28 and TRBJ2-7; unclear D gene. The CDR3 extends over 13 amino acids. V was trimmed by 3 bases and J by 6 bases, leaving 12 bases between them. Germline assignment: CDR1 MDHEN and CDR2 SYDVKM. In nucleotides, the CDR3 is TGTGCCAGCAGTTTTAAGTCTTTGACCGAGCAGTACTTC. Protein: CASSFKSLTEQYF.

The chain has TRBV27 and TRBJ2-2; D possibly corresponds to TRBD2 (6 bases). Germline lookup yields CDR1 MNHEY and CDR2 SMNVEV (reference sequence). CDR3 size: 16 residues. V lost 1 base to trimming and J lost 5 bases, with 14 bases between them. The CDR3 protein is CASSLLADYKTGELFF. CDR3 DNA sequence: TGTGCCAGCAGTTTATTGGCGGACTACAAGACCGGGGAGCTGTTTTTT.

The gene calls are TRBV7-2 and TRBJ2-2, with TRBD2 as a possible D gene (5 bases). V was trimmed by 5 bases and J by 1 base, leaving 8 bases between them. The germline CDR1 and CDR2 sequences are SGHTA and FQGNSA. This CDR3 spans 14 amino acids. As DNA, the CDR3 is TGTGCCAGCAGCCGGAGGTGGAACACCGGGGAGCTGTTTTTT. This encodes CASSRRWNTGELFF.

The V and J genes are TRBV5-4 and TRBJ2-3, with D perhaps TRBD2 (5 bases). This CDR3 region has 14 residues. Trimming shortened V by 5 bases and J by 6 bases, and 16 bases separated the two germline ends. CDR1 SGHNT and CDR2 YYREEE come from the germline V gene (reference sequence). In DNA form, the CDR3 reads TGTGCCAGCAGAGAGGATCTGGGCGGGGATACGCAGTATTTT. This sequence encodes CASREDLGGDTQYF.

V and J are TRBV30 and TRBJ2-7, with D possibly matching TRBD1 (6 bases). Germline loops: CDR1 GTSNPN, CDR2 SVGIG (reference sequence). The CDR3 loop spans 11 amino acids. V lost 3 bases to trimming and J lost 9 bases, with 12 bases between them. The DNA of the CDR3 is TGTGCCTGGAGCCGACAGGTCGGGCAGTACTTC. Its translation: CAWSRQVGQYF.

V gene TRBV9 combines with J gene TRBJ1-1; no definite D call. Trimming cost V 5 bases and J 1 base, with 9 bases left between them. Germline CDR1 and CDR2: SGDLS and YYNGEE. The CDR3 length is 13 residues. CDR3 sequence: CASRAFTNTEAFF. The CDR3 DNA is TGTGCCAGCAGAGCCTTTACGAACACTGAAGCTTTCTTT.

V gene TRBV2 combines with J gene TRBJ2-7; no clear D gene. Germline values: CDR1 SNHLY, CDR2 FYNNEI. Trimming took off 6 bases at V and 3 bases at J, with 6 bases between the two ends. The CDR3 totals 11 residues. The CDR3 sequence: CASSPYYEQYF. DNA of the CDR3: TGTGCCAGCAGCCCTTACTACGAGCAGTACTTC.

The chain recombines TRBV5-1 with TRBJ2-5; no reliable D call. Trimming removed 0 bases at V and 5 bases at J, with 11 bases between. This CDR3 spans 14 amino acids. From germline, CDR1 is SGHRS and CDR2 YFSETQ. In nucleotides, the CDR3 is TGCGCCAGCAGCTTGGAACGGCCTCGGGAGACCCAGTACTTC. This gives the protein CASSLERPRETQYF. The whole variable domain, filled in from reference TRBV5-1 and TRBJ2-5, reads KAGVTQTPRYLIKTRGQQVTLSCSPISGHRSVSWYQQTPGQGLQFLFEYFSETQRNKGNFPGRFSGRQFSNSRSEMNVSTLELGDSALYLCASSLERPRETQYFGPGTRLLVL.

The chain is built from TRBV5-1 and TRBJ2-3; 10 bases agree with TRBD1. The V gene's germline CDR1 is SGHRS and CDR2 YFSETQ. V was pared by 5 bases and J by 6 bases, with 6 bases of the junction left unmatched. The CDR3 is 14 residues long. CDR3 protein: CASSPTGGRDTQYF. The CDR3 DNA sequence: TGCGCCAGCAGTCCGACAGGGGGCCGGGATACGCAGTATTTT.

The chain links TRBV19 to TRBJ2-6; no clear D. V was trimmed by 4 bases and J by 0 bases, leaving 10 bases between them. The CDR3 consists of 16 residues. Germline CDR1 is LNHDA and CDR2 is SQIVND (reference sequence). DNA for the CDR3: TGTGCCAGTAGTAAGGGCAGTAGCTCTGGGGCCAACGTCCTGACTTTC. It translates to CASSKGSSSGANVLTF.

The gene calls are TRBV6-5 and TRBJ2-3; tentatively, D is TRBD1 or TRBD2 (5 bases each). Trimming stripped 6 bases from V and 4 bases from J, with 14 bases between. This CDR3 is 14 amino acids long. Looked up from germline, CDR1 is MNHEY and CDR2 is SVGAGI. The CDR3 reads CASSYQGPADTQYF. CDR3 in DNA: TGTGCCAGCAGCTACCAGGGACCGGCAGATACGCAGTATTTT.

This chain uses TRBV5-8 with TRBJ1-5; D not resolved. The V gene's germline CDR1 is SGHTS and CDR2 YDEGEE. The ends were cut back, 5 bases at V and 0 bases at J, with 9 bases in the middle. The CDR3 covers 14 residues. The CDR3 sequence is CASRRDASNQPQHF. CDR3 sequence (DNA): TGTGCCAGCAGGAGAGACGCTAGCAATCAGCCCCAGCATTTT. Drawing the rest from reference TRBV5-8 and TRBJ1-5, the complete variable domain is EAGVTQSPTHLIKTRGQQATLRCSPISGHTSVYWYQQALGLGLQFLLWYDEGEERNRGNFPPRFSGRQFPNYSSELNVNALELEDSALYLCASRRDASNQPQHFGDGTRLSIL.

This clone was detected only once. The V call is TRBV28, the J call TRBJ1-2; D possibly corresponds to TRBD1 (6 bases). This CDR3 has 14 residues. Looked up from germline, CDR1 is MDHEN and CDR2 is SYDVKM. V lost 5 bases, J lost 5 bases, and 15 bases lay in between. The CDR3 spells CASSPGQSRYGYTF. The CDR3 region has the DNA TGTGCCAGCAGTCCCGGACAGTCCAGATATGGCTACACCTTC.

The chain combines TRBV7-9 with TRBJ2-5; 7 bases fit TRBD1. The CDR3 runs to 13 residues. The junction had 5 bases not matched to a gene; V was cut back by 4 bases and J by 6 bases. The germline CDR1 and CDR2 sequences are SEHNR and FQNEAQ (reference sequence). The CDR3 DNA follows: TGTGCCAGCAGCTACGACAGGGTACAGACCCAGTACTTC. Translated: CASSYDRVQTQYF.

This clone was recorded a few times. The J gene is TRBJ1-3, the V gene TRBV11-2; a possible D gene is TRBD1 (6 bases). CDR1 is SGHAT, CDR2 FQNNGV, per germline. The CDR3 is made up of 16 amino acids. V lost 6 bases and J lost 2, with 17 bases in between. CDR3 in amino acids: CASSPGQPGAGNTIYF. CDR3 nucleotide sequence: TGTGCCAGCAGTCCTGGACAGCCCGGGGCTGGAAACACCATATATTTT.

This chain connects TRBV4-3 to TRBJ1-2, with a tentative D call TRBD1 (6 bases). The CDR3 sequence is 16 residues long. Trimming pared 0 bases from V and 4 bases from J, leaving 15 bases between. Germline values: CDR1 LGHNA, CDR2 YSLEER. Here the CDR3 reads CASSQDATGMIYGYTF. The CDR3 DNA reads as TGCGCCAGCAGCCAAGATGCAACAGGGATGATCTATGGCTACACCTTC.

J is TRBJ2-2 and V is TRBV23-1, with D hard to call. TRBV23-1 has ORF status, its function being uncertain. CDR3 length: 14 amino acids. Deletions cut 2 bases from V and 9 bases from J, with 13 bases between. The CDR3 nucleotides are TGCGCCAGCAGTCAAGGATCTCCGAGGAGGGAGCTGTTTTTT. Translation: CASSQGSPRRELFF.